This TCR beta chain is drawn from a study of low-dose radiotherapy and immunotherapy resistance in tumors. The CDR3 has 14 amino acids. Trimming cost V 2 bases and J 2 bases, with 9 bases left between them. Germline lookup yields CDR1 MNHEY and CDR2 SVGAGI. With TRAV- and TRBV-specific primers, first-strand cDNA was made, covering the alpha and beta chains. The authors ran around 19 PCR cycles to amplify TCRs with a constant-region primer and V-primer adapter. Using its own MiXCR run on the reads, TCRdb lists one record per CDR3 protein. The sample holds approximately 89,000 distinct CDR3 sequences, approximately 20% seen once. This clonotype was detected many times. Described time point: before trial treatment.

The TCR originated in a male donor with prostate cancer. V and J are TRBV6-5 and TRBJ1-2, with D possibly TRBD1 on 5 matching bases. The source material was PBMCs, sampled before treatment. The CDR3 here is CASSYQGSNYGYTF. The CDR3 nucleotides read TGTGCCAGCAGTTACCAGGGATCGAACTATGGCTACACCTTC.